This T cell receptor beta chain was observed in a study of T cells in Graves' hyperthyroidism and ophthalmopathy. Looking at the study overall: It was at initial diagnosis, before any treatment, that peripheral blood was collected. Study conclusions and caveats: Most expanded thyroid clonotypes above 0.001 also appeared in blood.

It was RNA transcripts that yielded the amplified TCR beta CDR3 regions. First-round RT-PCR targeting the TCR CDR3 was performed with the HTBI primer set. Each CDR3 protein gets one entry after TCRdb re-called the multiplex PCR reads with MiXCR. The table lists 94,000 or so distinct CDR3 sequences, about 51% of them singletons. Diagnoses were established using clinical symptoms, serum thyroxine and TRAb, thyroid ultrasound and orbital computed tomography. Per the germline V gene, CDR1 is SGDLS and CDR2 is YYNGEE. Trimming cost V 5 bases and J 11 bases, with 14 bases left between them. This CDR3 spans 13 amino acids. This clonotype was found a few times. Its specificity is unknown.

This chain joins TRBV9 and TRBJ2-6, with TRBD2 as a possible D gene (7 bases). The sequenced sample was blood. The sequence came from a woman aged 40 to 50 with Graves' hyperthyroidism. The CDR3 sequence is CASRGEGGDVLTF. The DNA of the CDR3 is TGTGCCAGCAGAGGTGAAGGGGGGGACGTCCTGACTTTC.